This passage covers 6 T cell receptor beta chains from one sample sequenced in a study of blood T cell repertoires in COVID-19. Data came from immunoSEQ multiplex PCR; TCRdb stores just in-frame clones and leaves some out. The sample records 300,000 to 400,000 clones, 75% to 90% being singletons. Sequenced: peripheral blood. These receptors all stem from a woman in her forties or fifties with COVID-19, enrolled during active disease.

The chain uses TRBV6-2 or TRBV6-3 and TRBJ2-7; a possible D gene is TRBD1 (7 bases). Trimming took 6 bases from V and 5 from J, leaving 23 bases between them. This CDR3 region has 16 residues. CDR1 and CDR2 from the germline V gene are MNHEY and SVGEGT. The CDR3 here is CASSKPQGGPRDEQYF. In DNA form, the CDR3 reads TGTGCCAGCAGCAAACCCCAGGGGGGCCCGCGGGACGAGCAGTACTTC.

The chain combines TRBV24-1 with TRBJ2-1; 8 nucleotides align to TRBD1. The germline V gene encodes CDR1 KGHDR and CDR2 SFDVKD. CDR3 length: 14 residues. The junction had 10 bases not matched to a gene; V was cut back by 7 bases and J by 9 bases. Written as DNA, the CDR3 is TGTGCCACCAGAGGGACAGGCCCCTTAGCTGAGCAGTTCTTC. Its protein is CATRGTGPLAEQFF.

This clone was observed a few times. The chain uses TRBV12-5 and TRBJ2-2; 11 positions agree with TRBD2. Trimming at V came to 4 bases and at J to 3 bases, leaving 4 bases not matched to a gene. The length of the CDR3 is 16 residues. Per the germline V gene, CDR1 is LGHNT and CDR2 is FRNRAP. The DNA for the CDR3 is TGTGCTAGTGGTTCCGGACTAGCGGGCTACACCGGGGAGCTGTTTTTT. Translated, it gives CASGSGLAGYTGELFF. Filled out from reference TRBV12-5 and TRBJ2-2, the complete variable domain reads DARVTQTPRHKVTEMGQEVTMRCQPILGHNTVFWYRQTMMQGLELLAYFRNRAPLDDSGMPKDRFSAEMPDATLATLKIQPSEPRDSAVYFCASGSGLAGYTGELFFGEGSRLTVL.

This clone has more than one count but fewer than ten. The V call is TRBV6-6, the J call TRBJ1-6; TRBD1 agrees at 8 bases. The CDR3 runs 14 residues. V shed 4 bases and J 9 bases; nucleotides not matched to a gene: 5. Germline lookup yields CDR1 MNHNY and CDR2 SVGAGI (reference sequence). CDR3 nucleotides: TGTGCCAGCAGTTCGACAGGGGCGGGTTCACCCCTCCACTTT. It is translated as CASSSTGAGSPLHF.

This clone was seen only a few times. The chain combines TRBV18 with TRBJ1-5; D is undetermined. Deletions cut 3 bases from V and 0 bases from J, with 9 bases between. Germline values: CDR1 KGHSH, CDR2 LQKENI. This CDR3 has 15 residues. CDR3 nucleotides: TGTGCCAGCTCACCTGACACCCTTAGCAATCAGCCCCAGCATTTT. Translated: CASSPDTLSNQPQHF.

Written as DNA, the CDR3 is TGTGCCAGCAGCCAAGGAGCACGGGAGACCCAGTACTTC. Amino acid sequence: CASSQGARETQYF. J is TRBJ2-5 and V is TRBV3-1 (or the pseudogene TRBV3-2); D remains unclear. The CDR3 covers 13 residues. Germline V CDR1 and CDR2: LGHDT, YNNKEL (reference sequence). V lost 1 base to trimming and J lost 5 bases, with 8 bases between them.